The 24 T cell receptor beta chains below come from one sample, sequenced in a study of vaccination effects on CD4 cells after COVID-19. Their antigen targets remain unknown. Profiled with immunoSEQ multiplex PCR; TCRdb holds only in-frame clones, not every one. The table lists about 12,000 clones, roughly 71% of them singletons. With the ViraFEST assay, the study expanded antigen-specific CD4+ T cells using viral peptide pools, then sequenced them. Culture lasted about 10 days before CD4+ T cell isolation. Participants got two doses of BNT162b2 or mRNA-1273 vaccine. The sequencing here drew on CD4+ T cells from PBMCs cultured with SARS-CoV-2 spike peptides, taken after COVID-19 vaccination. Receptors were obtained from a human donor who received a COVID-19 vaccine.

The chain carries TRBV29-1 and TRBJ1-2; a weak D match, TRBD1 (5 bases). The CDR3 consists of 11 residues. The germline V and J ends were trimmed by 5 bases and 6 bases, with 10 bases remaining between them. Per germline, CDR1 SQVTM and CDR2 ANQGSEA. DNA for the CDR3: TGCAGCGTTCGGGGCGGGGATGGCTACACCTTC. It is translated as CSVRGGDGYTF.

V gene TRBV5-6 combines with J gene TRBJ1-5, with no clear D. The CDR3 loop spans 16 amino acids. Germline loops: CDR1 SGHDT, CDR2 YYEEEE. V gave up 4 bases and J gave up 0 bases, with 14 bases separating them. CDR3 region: CASSKKTGNSNQPQHF. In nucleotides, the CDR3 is TGTGCCAGCAGCAAGAAGACTGGGAATAGCAATCAGCCCCAGCATTTT.

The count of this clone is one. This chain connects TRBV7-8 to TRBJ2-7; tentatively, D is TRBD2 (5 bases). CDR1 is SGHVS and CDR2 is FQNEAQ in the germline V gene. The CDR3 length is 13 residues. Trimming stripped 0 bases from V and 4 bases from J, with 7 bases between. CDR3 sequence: CASSLAPGYEQYF. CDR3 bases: TGTGCCAGCAGCTTAGCGCCGGGATACGAGCAGTACTTC.

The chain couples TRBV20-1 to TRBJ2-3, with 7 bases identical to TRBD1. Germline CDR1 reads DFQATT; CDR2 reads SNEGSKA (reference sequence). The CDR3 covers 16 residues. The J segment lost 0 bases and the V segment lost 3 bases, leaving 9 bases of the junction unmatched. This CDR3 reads CSASQPGQQSTDTQYF. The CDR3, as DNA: TGCAGTGCTAGTCAGCCGGGACAGCAAAGCACAGATACGCAGTATTTT.

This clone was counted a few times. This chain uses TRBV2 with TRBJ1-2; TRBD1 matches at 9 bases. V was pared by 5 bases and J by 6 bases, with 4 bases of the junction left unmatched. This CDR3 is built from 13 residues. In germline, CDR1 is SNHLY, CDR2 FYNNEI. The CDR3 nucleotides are TGTGCCAGCAGTCCCGGACAGGGGCATGGCTACACCTTC. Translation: CASSPGQGHGYTF. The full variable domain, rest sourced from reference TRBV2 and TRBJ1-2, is EPEVTQTPSHQVTQMGQEVILRCVPISNHLYFYWYRQILGQKVEFLVSFYNNEISEKSEIFDDQFSVERPDGSNFTLKIRSTKLEDSAMYFCASSPGQGHGYTFGSGTRLTVV.

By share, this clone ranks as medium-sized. The CDR3 region is CASSSRGTEAFF. In DNA form, the CDR3 reads TGTGCCAGCAGTAGCAGGGGCACTGAAGCTTTCTTT. The chain employs TRBV12-3 or TRBV12-4 and TRBJ1-1; TRBD1 might be the D (6 bases). There are 12 residues in the CDR3. Trimming removed 5 bases at V and 4 bases at J, with 8 bases between.

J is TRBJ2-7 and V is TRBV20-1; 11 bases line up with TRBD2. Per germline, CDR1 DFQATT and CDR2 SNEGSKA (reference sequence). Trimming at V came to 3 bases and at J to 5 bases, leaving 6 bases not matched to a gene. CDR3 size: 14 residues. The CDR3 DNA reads TGCAGTGCTAGTCCGACTAGCGGGACCAACGAGCAGTACTTC. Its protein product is CSASPTSGTNEQYF.

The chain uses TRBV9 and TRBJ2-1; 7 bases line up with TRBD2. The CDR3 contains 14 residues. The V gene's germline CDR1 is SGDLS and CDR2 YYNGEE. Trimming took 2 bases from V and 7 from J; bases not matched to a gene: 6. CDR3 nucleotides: TGTGCCAGCAGCGTGAGGGGAGGGGTGAATGAGCAGTTCTTC. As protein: CASSVRGGVNEQFF.

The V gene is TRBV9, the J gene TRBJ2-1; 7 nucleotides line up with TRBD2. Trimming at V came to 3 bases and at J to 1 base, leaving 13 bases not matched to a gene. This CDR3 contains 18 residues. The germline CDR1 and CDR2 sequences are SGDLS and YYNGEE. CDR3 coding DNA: TGTGCCAGCAGCGAGGCCCTGGGGCGGGGGTTGTCCTACAATGAGCAGTTCTTC. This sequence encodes CASSEALGRGLSYNEQFF.

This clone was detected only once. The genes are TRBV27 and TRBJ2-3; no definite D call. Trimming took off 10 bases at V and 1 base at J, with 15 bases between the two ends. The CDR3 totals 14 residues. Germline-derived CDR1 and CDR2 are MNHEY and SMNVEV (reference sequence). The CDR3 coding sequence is TGTGCCACCTGGTCGAGACTCCGCACAGATACGCAGTATTTT. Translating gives CATWSRLRTDTQYF.

The CDR3 sequence: CAWSRGLAGGPDTQYF. The CDR3 DNA is TGTGCCTGGAGTAGAGGACTAGCGGGAGGGCCAGATACGCAGTATTTT. V is TRBV30 and J is TRBJ2-3; 15 bases are shared with TRBD2. Trimming at V came to 2 bases and at J to 4 bases, leaving 4 bases not matched to a gene. The CDR3 sequence is 16 residues long. CDR1 GTSNPN and CDR2 SVGIG come from the germline V gene (reference sequence).

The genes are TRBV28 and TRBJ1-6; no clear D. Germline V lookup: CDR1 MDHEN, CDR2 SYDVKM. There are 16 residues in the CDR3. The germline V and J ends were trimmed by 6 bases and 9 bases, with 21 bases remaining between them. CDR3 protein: CASRIPGAPGSSPLHF. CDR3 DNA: TGTGCCAGCAGGATTCCGGGAGCGCCGGGTAGTTCACCCCTCCACTTT.

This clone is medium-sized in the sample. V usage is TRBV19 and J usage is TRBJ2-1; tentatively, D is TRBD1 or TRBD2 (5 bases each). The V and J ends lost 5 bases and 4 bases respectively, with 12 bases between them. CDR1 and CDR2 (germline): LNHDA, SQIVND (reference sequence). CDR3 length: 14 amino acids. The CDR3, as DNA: TGTGCCAGTAGTCGAGGGGTGCTATACAATGAGCAGTTCTTC. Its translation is CASSRGVLYNEQFF. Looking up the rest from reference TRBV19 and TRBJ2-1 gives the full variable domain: DGGITQSPKYLFRKEGQNVTLSCEQNLNHDAMYWYRQDPGQGLRLIYYSQIVNDFQKGDIAEGYSVSREKKESFPLTVTSAQKNPTAFYLCASSRGVLYNEQFFGPGTRLTVL.

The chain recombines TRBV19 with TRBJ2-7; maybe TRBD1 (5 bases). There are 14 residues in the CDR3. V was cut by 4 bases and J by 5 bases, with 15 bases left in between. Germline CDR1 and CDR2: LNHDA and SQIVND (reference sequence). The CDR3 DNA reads TGTGCCAGTAGTAAGGGGTCGGGTTCCCACGAGCAGTACTTC. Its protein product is CASSKGSGSHEQYF.

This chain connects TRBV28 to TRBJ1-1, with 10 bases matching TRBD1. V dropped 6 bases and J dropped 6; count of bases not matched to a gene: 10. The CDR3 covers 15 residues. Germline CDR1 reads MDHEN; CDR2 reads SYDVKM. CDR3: CASRGTGETGAEAFF. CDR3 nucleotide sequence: TGTGCCAGCAGGGGGACAGGGGAAACGGGCGCTGAAGCTTTCTTT.

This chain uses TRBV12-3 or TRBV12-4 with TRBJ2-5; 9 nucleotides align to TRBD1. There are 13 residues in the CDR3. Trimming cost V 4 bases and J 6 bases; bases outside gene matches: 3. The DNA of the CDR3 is TGTGCCAGCAGTTCCGGGACAGGGAAGACCCAGTACTTC. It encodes CASSSGTGKTQYF.

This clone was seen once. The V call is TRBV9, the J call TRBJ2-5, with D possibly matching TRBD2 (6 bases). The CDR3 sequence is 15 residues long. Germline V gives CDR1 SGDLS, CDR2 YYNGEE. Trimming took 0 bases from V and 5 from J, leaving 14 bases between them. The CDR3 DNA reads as TGTGCCAGCAGCGTAGGGGCGGGGAGATCTGAGACCCAGTACTTC. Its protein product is CASSVGAGRSETQYF.

The CDR3 nucleotides read TGTGCCAGCGGCCCACGGGACAGGTCCTACTACGAGCAGTACTTC. It translates to CASGPRDRSYYEQYF. The rearrangement joins TRBV11-1 to TRBJ2-7; 8 bases are a match to TRBD1. This CDR3 has 15 amino acids. The V gene end was trimmed by 8 bases and the J gene end by 3 bases; junction bases not matched to a gene: 12. In germline, CDR1 is SGHAT, CDR2 FQDESV (reference sequence).

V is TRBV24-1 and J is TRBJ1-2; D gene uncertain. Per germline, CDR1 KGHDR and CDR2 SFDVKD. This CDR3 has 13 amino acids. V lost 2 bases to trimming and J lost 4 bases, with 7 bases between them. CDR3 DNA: TGTGCCACCAGTGATTCAAATGGCTATGGCTACACCTTC. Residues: CATSDSNGYGYTF.

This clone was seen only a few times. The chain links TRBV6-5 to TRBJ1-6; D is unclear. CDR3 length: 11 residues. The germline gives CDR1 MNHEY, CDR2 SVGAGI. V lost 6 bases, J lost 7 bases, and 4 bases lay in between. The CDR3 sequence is CASSGNSPLHF. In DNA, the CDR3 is TGTGCCAGCAGCGGGAATTCACCCCTCCACTTT.

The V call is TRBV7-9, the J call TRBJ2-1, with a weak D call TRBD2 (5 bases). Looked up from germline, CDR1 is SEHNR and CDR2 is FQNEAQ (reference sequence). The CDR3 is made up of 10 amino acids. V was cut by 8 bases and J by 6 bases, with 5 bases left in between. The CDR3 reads CASEGNEQFF. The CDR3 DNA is TGTGCCAGCGAGGGCAATGAGCAGTTCTTC.

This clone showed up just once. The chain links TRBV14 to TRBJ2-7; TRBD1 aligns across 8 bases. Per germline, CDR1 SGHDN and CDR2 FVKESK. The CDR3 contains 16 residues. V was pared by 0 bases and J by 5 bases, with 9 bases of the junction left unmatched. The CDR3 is CASSQDLDRGWDEQYF. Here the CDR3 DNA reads TGTGCCAGCAGCCAAGACCTAGACAGGGGTTGGGACGAGCAGTACTTC.

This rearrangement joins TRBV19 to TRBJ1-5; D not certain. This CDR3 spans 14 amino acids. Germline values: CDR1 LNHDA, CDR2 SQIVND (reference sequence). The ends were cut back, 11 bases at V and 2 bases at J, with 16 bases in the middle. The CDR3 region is CAASGGLGNQPQHF. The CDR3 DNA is TGTGCCGCCTCCGGAGGGCTAGGCAATCAGCCCCAGCATTTT.

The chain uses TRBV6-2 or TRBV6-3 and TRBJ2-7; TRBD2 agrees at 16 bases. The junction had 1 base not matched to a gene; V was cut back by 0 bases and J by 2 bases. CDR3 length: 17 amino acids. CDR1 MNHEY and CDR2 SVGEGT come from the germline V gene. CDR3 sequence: CASSYSGTSGRAYEQYF. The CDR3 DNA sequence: TGTGCCAGCAGTTACTCCGGGACTAGCGGGAGGGCCTACGAGCAGTACTTC.